This T cell receptor beta chain is drawn from a study of molecular identifiers for immune sequencing clone quantification. TCRdb fed the PCR reads into MiXCR, producing one record per CDR3 protein. The sample holds nearly 55,000 distinct CDR3 sequences, just over 35% seen once. The J segment lost 6 bases and the V segment lost 6 bases, leaving 1 base of the junction unmatched. The V gene's germline CDR1 is ENHRY and CDR2 SYGVKD. This CDR3 spans 11 amino acids. This clonotype has just a few counts. Its antigen is not identified. Every naive CD8 library was made from between 20,000 and 1,000,000 sorted cells with 10%, 30% or 50% RNA. Points from the study as a whole: The share of molecules held by clones above 20 RNA copies was over 98% in effector cells and under 1% in naive cells.

The chain uses TRBV10-3 and TRBJ2-7; TRBD2 matches 8 bases. The clonotype was recovered from a human donor in good health. Some libraries in this study had Jurkat cell RNA spiked in. Sequences were obtained from naive CD8+ T cells from blood, with Jurkat cell RNA spiked in. Subset defined: FACS-sorted CD8+CD4-CCR7+CD45RA+ naive T cells. The CDR3 sequence is CAIRAGAEQYF. The CDR3 DNA sequence: TGTGCCATCAGAGCGGGGGCCGAGCAGTACTTC.